Listed here are 12 T cell receptor beta chains from one sample, sequenced in a study of shared clonotypes between healthy human individuals. The protocol was immunoSEQ multiplex PCR, while the TCRdb copy is restricted to in-frame clones and leaves out a portion. This sample has 330,000 or so clones, with around four fifths found just once. Sequencing used memory CD4+ T cells sorted from blood. Subset reported: CD45RA-negative fraction. The receptors derive from a man between 25 and 39 years old in good health.

The gene calls are TRBV5-1 and TRBJ2-2, with D tentatively TRBD2 (6 bases). The CDR3 length is 15 residues. V dropped 0 bases and J dropped 3 bases, with 9 bases sitting between them. CDR1 and CDR2 from the germline V gene are SGHRS and YFSETQ. The CDR3 spells CASSLVAGYTGELFF. In nucleotides, the CDR3 is TGCGCCAGCAGCTTGGTTGCGGGGTACACCGGGGAGCTGTTTTTT.

This clone was counted only a few times. The chain recombines TRBV19 with TRBJ1-5, with D perhaps matching TRBD1 (5 bases). The CDR3 length is 16 residues. Trimming took off 4 bases at V and 0 bases at J, with 13 bases between the two ends. Germline loops: CDR1 LNHDA, CDR2 SQIVND (reference sequence). The chain's CDR3 is CASSSRDQYSNQPQHF. CDR3 DNA sequence: TGTGCCAGTAGTAGCAGGGACCAATATAGCAATCAGCCCCAGCATTTT.

V gene TRBV4-1 combines with J gene TRBJ2-7; D perhaps matches TRBD1 (5 bases). There are 13 residues in the CDR3. V lost 3 bases, J lost 6 bases, and 12 bases lay in between. Germline CDR1 reads MGHRA; CDR2 reads YSYEKL. The CDR3 spells CASSQGQYTEQYF. DNA for the CDR3: TGCGCCAGCAGCCAGGGGCAGTACACCGAGCAGTACTTC.

The genes are TRBV28 and TRBJ2-5; D perhaps matches TRBD1 (5 bases). V lost 3 bases to trimming and J lost 2 bases, with 10 bases between them. CDR1 MDHEN and CDR2 SYDVKM come from the germline V gene. CDR3 length equals 14 residues. This CDR3 reads CASSFRQLQETQYF. The CDR3 DNA reads TGTGCCAGCAGTTTTCGACAGCTTCAAGAGACCCAGTACTTC.

The rearrangement joins TRBV5-1 to TRBJ2-1, with TRBD1 matching over 7 bases. Looked up from germline, CDR1 is SGHRS and CDR2 is YFSETQ. The CDR3 is 14 residues long. The V segment lost 7 bases and the J segment 5 bases; nucleotides outside the gene matches: 9. CDR3 residues: CASAPGTENNEQFF. The DNA of the CDR3 is TGCGCCAGCGCCCCCGGGACAGAGAACAATGAGCAGTTCTTC.

The chain has TRBV5-5 and TRBJ1-2; D is uncertain. From germline, CDR1 is SGHKS and CDR2 YYEKEE (reference sequence). The CDR3 runs 14 residues. V was trimmed by 2 bases and J by 6 bases, leaving 14 bases between them. The CDR3 sequence: CASSLPQEVHGYTF. The CDR3 coding sequence is TGTGCCAGCAGCTTACCCCAAGAGGTTCATGGCTACACCTTC.

The rearrangement joins TRBV9 to TRBJ2-1; D could derive from TRBD1 or TRBD2 (5 bases each). Trimming stripped 0 bases from V and 8 bases from J, with 12 bases between. Germline loops: CDR1 SGDLS, CDR2 YYNGEE. CDR3 length: 14 residues. The CDR3 loop is CASSVGGGADEQFF. The CDR3 nucleotides are TGTGCCAGCAGCGTAGGTGGGGGAGCCGATGAGCAGTTCTTC.

A word on this clone: The sample holds other DNA sequences that translate to the same CDR3. The rearrangement links TRBV11-2 to TRBJ2-1, with TRBD1 matching 8 bases. The junction had 3 bases not matched to a gene; V was cut back by 4 bases and J by 1 base. This CDR3 contains 15 residues. Germline V lookup: CDR1 SGHAT, CDR2 FQNNGV. The CDR3 protein is CASSSGQGSYNEQFF. CDR3 in DNA: TGTGCCAGCAGCTCCGGACAGGGATCCTACAATGAGCAGTTCTTC.

The gene calls are TRBV19 and TRBJ1-4; D unresolved. Germline lookup yields CDR1 LNHDA and CDR2 SQIVND (reference sequence). V shed 4 bases and J shed 8 bases, with 14 bases lying between them. CDR3 length: 14 residues. CDR3 in DNA: TGTGCCAGTAGTAGCCGGGCCCTCGGGGAAAAACTGTTTTTT. It yields the protein CASSSRALGEKLFF.

This clone was seen repeatedly, ten times or more. The chain carries TRBV11-1 and TRBJ2-4; 9 nucleotides match TRBD2. The J segment lost 0 bases and the V segment lost 4 bases, leaving 1 base of the junction unmatched. The CDR3 covers 15 residues. Germline CDR1 is SGHAT and CDR2 is FQDESV (reference sequence). Here the CDR3 reads CASSSAGGAKNIQYF. In nucleotides, the CDR3 is TGTGCCAGCAGCTCAGCGGGGGGAGCCAAAAACATTCAGTACTTC.

This chain joins TRBV18 and TRBJ2-7; D possibly corresponds to TRBD1 (6 bases). CDR3 length equals 16 residues. Trimming pared 8 bases from V and 2 bases from J, leaving 22 bases between. Germline CDR1 KGHSH, CDR2 LQKENI. CDR3: CASALTGTWNAYEQYF. In DNA, the CDR3 is TGTGCCAGCGCGTTGACCGGGACATGGAATGCCTACGAGCAGTACTTC.

The chain recombines TRBV6-6 with TRBJ1-5, with 7 positions matching TRBD1. CDR1 MNHNY and CDR2 SVGAGI come from the germline V gene (reference sequence). CDR3 length equals 15 residues. V dropped 6 bases and J dropped 0; count of bases not matched to a gene: 5. DNA of the CDR3: TGTGCCAGCAGACGCCGGGACAGTAGCAATCAGCCCCAGCATTTT. This gives the protein CASRRRDSSNQPQHF.